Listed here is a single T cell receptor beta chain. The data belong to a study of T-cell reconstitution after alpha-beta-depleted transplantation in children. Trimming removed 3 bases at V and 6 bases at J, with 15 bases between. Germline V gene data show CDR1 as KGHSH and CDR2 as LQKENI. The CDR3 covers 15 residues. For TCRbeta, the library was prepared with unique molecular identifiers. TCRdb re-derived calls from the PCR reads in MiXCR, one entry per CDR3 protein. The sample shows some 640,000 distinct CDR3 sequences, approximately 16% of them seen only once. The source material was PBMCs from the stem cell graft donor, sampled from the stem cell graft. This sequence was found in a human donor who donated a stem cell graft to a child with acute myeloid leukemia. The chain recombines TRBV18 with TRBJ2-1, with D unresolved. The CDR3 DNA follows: TGTGCCAGCTCACCCCGGTCTAGGGCCCTCAATGAGCAGTTCTTC. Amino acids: CASSPRSRALNEQFF.